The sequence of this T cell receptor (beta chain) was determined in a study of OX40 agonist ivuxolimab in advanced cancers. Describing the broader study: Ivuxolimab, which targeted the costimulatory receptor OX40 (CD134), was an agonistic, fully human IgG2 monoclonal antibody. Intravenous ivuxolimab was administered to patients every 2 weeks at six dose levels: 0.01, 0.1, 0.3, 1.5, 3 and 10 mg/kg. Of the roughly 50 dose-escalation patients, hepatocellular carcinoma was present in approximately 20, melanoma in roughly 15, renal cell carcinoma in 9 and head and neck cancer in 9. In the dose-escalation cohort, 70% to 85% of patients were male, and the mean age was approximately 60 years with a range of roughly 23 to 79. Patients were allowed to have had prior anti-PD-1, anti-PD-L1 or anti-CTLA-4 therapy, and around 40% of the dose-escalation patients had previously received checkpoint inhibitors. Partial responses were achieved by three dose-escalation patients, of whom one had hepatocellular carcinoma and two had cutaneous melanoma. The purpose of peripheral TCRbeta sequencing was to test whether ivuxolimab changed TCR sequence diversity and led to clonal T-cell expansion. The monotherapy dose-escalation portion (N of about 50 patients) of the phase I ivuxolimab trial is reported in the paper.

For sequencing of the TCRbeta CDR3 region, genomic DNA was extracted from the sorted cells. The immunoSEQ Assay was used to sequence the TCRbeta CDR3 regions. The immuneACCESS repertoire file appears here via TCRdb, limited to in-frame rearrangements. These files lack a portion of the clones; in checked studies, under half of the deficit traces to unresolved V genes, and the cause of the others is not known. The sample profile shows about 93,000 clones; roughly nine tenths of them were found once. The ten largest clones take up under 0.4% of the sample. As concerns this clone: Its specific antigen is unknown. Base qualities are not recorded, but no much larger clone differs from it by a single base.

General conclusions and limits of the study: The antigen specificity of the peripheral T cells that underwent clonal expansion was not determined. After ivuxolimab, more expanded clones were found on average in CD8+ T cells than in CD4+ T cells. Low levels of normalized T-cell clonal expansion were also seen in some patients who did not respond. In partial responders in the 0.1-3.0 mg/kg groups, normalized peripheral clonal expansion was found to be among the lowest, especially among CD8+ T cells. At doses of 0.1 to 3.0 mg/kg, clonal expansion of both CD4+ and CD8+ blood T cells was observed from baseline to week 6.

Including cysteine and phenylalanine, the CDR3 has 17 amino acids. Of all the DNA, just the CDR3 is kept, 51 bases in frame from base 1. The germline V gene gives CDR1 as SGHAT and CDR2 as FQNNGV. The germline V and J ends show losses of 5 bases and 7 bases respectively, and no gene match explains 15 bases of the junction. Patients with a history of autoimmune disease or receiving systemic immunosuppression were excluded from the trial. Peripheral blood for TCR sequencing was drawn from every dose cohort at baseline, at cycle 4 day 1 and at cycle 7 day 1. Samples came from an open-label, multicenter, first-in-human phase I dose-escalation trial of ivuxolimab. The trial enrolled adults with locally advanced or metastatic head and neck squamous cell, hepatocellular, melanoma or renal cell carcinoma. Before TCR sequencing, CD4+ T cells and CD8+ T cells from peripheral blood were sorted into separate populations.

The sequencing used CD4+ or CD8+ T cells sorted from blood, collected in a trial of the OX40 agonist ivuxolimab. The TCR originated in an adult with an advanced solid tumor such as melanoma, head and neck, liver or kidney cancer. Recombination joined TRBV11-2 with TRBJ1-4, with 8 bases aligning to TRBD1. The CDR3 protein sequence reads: CASSRNYRTGFGEKLFF. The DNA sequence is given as TGTGCCAGCAGCAGAAATTACCGGACAGGGTTTGGTGAAAAACTGTTTTTT.